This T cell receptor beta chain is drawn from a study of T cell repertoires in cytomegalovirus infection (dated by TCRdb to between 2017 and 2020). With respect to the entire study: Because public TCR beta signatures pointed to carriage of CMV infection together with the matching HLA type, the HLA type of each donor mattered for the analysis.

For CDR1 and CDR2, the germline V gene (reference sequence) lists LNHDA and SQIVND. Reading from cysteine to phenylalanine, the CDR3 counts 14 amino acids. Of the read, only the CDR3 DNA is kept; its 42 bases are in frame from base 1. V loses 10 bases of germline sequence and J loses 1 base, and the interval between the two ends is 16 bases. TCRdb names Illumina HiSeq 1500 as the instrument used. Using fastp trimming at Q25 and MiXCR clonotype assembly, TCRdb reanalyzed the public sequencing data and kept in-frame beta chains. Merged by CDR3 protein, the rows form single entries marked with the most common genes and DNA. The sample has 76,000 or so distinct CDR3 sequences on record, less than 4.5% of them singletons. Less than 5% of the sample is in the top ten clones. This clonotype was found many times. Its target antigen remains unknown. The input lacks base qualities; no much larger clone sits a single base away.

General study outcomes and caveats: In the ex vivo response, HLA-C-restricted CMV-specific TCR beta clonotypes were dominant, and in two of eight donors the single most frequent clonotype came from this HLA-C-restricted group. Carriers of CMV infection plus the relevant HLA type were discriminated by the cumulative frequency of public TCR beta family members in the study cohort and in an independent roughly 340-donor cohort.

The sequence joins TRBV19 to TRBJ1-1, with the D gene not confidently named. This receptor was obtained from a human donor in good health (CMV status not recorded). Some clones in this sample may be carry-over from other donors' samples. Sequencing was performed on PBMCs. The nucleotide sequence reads TGTGCCACCCTCGATTTTGGGAGGAACACTGAAGCTTTCTTT. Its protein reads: CATLDFGRNTEAFF.